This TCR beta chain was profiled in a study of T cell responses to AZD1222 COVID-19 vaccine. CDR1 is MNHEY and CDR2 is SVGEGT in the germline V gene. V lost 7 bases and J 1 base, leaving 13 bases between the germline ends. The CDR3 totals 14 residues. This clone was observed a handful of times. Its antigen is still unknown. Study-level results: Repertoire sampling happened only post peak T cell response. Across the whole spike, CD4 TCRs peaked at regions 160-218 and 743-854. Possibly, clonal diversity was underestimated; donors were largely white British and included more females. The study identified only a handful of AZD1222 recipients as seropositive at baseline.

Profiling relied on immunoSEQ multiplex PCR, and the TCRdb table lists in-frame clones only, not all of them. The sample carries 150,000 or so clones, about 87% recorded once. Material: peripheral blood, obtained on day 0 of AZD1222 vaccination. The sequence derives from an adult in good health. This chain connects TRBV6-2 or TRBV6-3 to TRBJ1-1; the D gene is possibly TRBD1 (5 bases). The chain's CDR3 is CASTPGTGNTEAFF. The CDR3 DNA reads TGTGCCAGCACCCCCGGGACCGGGAACACTGAAGCTTTCTTT.